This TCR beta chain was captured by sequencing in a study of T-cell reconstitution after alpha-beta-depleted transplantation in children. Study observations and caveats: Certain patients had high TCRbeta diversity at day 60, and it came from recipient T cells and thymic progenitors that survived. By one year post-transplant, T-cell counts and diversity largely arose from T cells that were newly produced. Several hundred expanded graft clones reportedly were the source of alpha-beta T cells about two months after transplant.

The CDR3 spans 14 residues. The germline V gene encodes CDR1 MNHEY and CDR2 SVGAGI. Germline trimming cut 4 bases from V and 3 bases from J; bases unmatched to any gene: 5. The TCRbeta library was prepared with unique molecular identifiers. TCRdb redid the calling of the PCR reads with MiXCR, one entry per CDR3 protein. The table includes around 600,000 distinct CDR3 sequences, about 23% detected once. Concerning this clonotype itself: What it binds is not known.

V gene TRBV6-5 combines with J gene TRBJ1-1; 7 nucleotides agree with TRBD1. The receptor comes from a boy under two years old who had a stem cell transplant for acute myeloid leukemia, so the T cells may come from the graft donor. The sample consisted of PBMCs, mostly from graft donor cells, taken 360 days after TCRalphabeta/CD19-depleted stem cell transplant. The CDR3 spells CASSSDRDDTEAFF. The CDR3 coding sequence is TGTGCCAGCAGTTCCGACAGGGATGACACTGAAGCTTTCTTT.